This T cell receptor (beta chain) was identified during a study of blood T cell repertoires in COVID-19. The V end lost 3 bases, the J end lost 2 bases, and 11 bases lay between the germline ends. Germline V gives CDR1 SGHTA, CDR2 FQGTGA. This CDR3 is 15 amino acids long. TCRdb's copy holds only in-frame clones and misses some; the assay was immunoSEQ multiplex PCR. Here the sample spans 110,000 or so clones, around nine tenths being singletons. Sequencing input: peripheral blood. The clonotype was recovered from a woman in her seventies who had recovered from COVID-19. The chain joins TRBV7-3 to TRBJ2-1, with D unresolved. CDR3 sequence: CASSFIATTYNEQFF. CDR3 nucleotide sequence: TGTGCCAGCAGCTTCATCGCGACAACCTACAATGAGCAGTTCTTC.